The clone carrying this T cell receptor (beta chain) was seen a handful of times. The antigen remains unidentified. The sample is drawn from a study of CD8 T cells in ankylosing spondylitis. General study points: The authors reported significant enrichment of disease-linked clones in matched ankylosing spondylitis synovial fluid. Ankylosing spondylitis blood appeared to carry a characteristic TCR beta motif of roughly eight highly homologous variants.

TCRdb ran MiXCR on the 5' RACE reads and lists one entry per CDR3 protein. The sample has 650,000 to 800,000 distinct CDR3 sequences, roughly 20% seen once; the top ten hold under 20%. The TCR sequence derives from a male donor with ankylosing spondylitis. The material sequenced was blood, either unsorted or a sorted T cell fraction (not recorded which).

Here the CDR3 DNA reads TGCGCCAGCAGCTTCTCCAGGGGAACCTACGAGCAGTACTTC. This encodes CASSFSRGTYEQYF. The chain carries TRBV5-1 and TRBJ2-7; D perhaps matches TRBD1 (6 bases). This CDR3 has 14 amino acids. The germline V and J ends were trimmed by 2 bases and 2 bases, with 11 bases remaining between them. Germline CDR1 reads SGHRS; CDR2 reads YFSETQ.